Below, one TCR beta chain is given with its context. What it binds is unknown. These data originate in a study of T-cell memory formation after mild COVID-19. Broader study findings: Clones which contracted sat mainly in CM and EM if CD4+, and in EMRA if CD8+. Memory from before infection featured some responding clones, which suggests cross-reactive memory joined.

The CDR3 contains 15 residues. Germline V CDR1 and CDR2: DFQATT, SNEGSKA (reference sequence). V dropped 6 bases and J dropped 5; count of bases not matched to a gene: 10. TCRdb itself ran the 5' RACE reads through MiXCR, one entry per CDR3 protein. The table includes some 200,000 distinct CDR3 sequences, 9.5% detected once. The V call is TRBV20-1, the J call TRBJ2-5; TRBD2 agrees at 12 bases. This receptor was obtained from a man between 18 and 29 years old who had mild COVID-19 (a few samples of this study predate the infection). Cell type and time point are not known. The sequenced material came from PBMCs or a T cell subset sorted from them (not recorded which). Here the CDR3 DNA reads TGCAGTGCGGCAACGACTAGCGGGGGTCGGGAGACCCAGTACTTC. Translation: CSAATTSGGRETQYF.